The clone carrying this TCR beta chain was picked up many times. Its antigen is currently unknown. The study, taken as a whole, reports: Larger-cohort validation covered only one TCR beta V-J rearrangement.

Tregs were sorted as CD4+CD25+CD127-/low cells. Full-length variable regions came from constant-region reverse primers plus semi-nested Nested Universal Primer A PCR. TCRdb reprocessed the 5' RACE reads with MiXCR, giving one entry per CDR3 protein. The sample has over 45,000 distinct CDR3 sequences, 26% seen once. The specimen was tumor-infiltrating Tregs sorted from the breast tumor. The source of this sequence is a female donor with breast cancer.

This CDR3 is CASSLRGGRALESEQFF. The CDR3 DNA follows: TGTGCCAGCAGCTTACGGGGCGGGAGGGCTCTCGAGAGTGAGCAGTTCTTC. The J gene is TRBJ2-1, the V gene TRBV7-2; 9 bases fit TRBD2. Germline V gives CDR1 SGHTA, CDR2 FQGNSA. The trim removed 2 bases at V and 9 bases at J, leaving 14 bases unmatched. The CDR3 has 17 amino acids.